This entry lists 23 T cell receptor beta chains sequenced from one sample in a study of CD8+ T cells in alopecia areata (dated by TCRdb to the late 2010s). Receptor libraries were prepared by the immunoSEQ multiplex PCR assay. RNA was extracted from all samples and reverse transcribed into cDNA as template for TCR sequencing. TCRdb limited this immuneACCESS table to in-frame rearrangements with V and J called. A share of clones is missing; checked studies link under half to unresolved V genes, and the rest is unexplained. The sample has roughly 200,000 clones on record, about 56% of them singletons. The top ten constitute approximately 4.9% of the sample. The sequenced sample was CD8+ T cells sorted from blood. The receptors were sampled from a human donor in good health.

The V call is TRBV29-1, the J call TRBJ1-1; D uncertain. The CDR3 consists of 11 residues. Germline V gives CDR1 SQVTM, CDR2 ANQGSEA. V lost 5 bases and J lost 6, with 10 bases in between. The CDR3, as DNA: TGCAGCGTTTTTCTTGACGCTGAAGCTTTCTTT. Amino acid sequence: CSVFLDAEAFF. Combining the CDR3 with reference TRBV29-1 and TRBJ1-1 gives the whole variable domain SAVISQKPSRDICQRGTSLTIQCQVDSQVTMMFWYRQQPGQSLTLIATANQGSEATYESGFVIDKFPISRPNLTFSTLTVSNMSPEDSSIYLCSVFLDAEAFFGQGTRLTVV.

The sample holds a few counts of this clone. The chain carries TRBV19 and TRBJ2-3; D is unresolved. In germline, CDR1 is LNHDA, CDR2 SQIVND (reference sequence). The ends were cut back, 5 bases at V and 0 bases at J, with 3 bases in the middle. The CDR3 is 12 residues long. The CDR3 protein is CASSVSTDTQYF. The DNA for the CDR3 is TGTGCCAGTAGTGTCAGCACAGATACGCAGTATTTT. Full variable domain (remainder filled in from reference TRBV19 and TRBJ2-3): DGGITQSPKYLFRKEGQNVTLSCEQNLNHDAMYWYRQDPGQGLRLIYYSQIVNDFQKGDIAEGYSVSREKKESFPLTVTSAQKNPTAFYLCASSVSTDTQYFGPGTRLTVL.

J is TRBJ1-2 and V is TRBV29-1; D is perhaps TRBD1 (5 bases). Germline CDR1 reads SQVTM; CDR2 reads ANQGSEA. V lost 3 bases, J lost 4 bases, and 15 bases lay in between. The CDR3 runs 14 residues. DNA for the CDR3: TGCAGCGTTGAGGGGGAGGACCAGCTCTATGGCTACACCTTC. Amino acid sequence: CSVEGEDQLYGYTF.

The rearrangement links TRBV6-4 to TRBJ2-7; the D is unclear. Deletions cut 2 bases from V and 6 bases from J, with 11 bases between. The germline gives CDR1 MRHNA, CDR2 SNTAGT. The CDR3 runs 13 residues. For the CDR3, the DNA is TGTGCCAGCAGTGACGGGATGGGCGGCGAGCAGTACTTC. It is translated as CASSDGMGGEQYF.

The chain employs TRBV19 and TRBJ1-1; 8 bases are shared with TRBD1. The V gene's germline CDR1 is LNHDA and CDR2 SQIVND (reference sequence). Trimming at V came to 5 bases and at J to 7 bases, leaving 12 bases not matched to a gene. The CDR3 totals 15 residues. The CDR3 bases are TGTGCCAGTAGTTTCGACAGGGGCCCTAGTGGTGAAGCTTTCTTT. Translating it yields CASSFDRGPSGEAFF.

A remark on this clone: Other DNA sequences of this sample code for an identical CDR3. V gene TRBV29-1 combines with J gene TRBJ1-1; perhaps TRBD1 as D (6 bases). The germline CDR1 and CDR2 sequences are SQVTM and ANQGSEA. V lost 3 bases and J 6 bases, leaving 8 bases between the germline ends. CDR3 length: 11 amino acids. The CDR3 DNA is TGCAGCGTTGAGGGGGCGGCTGAAGCTTTCTTT. Protein sequence: CSVEGAAEAFF.

This clone was seen a handful of times. The chain joins TRBV29-1 to TRBJ1-4, with D possibly TRBD1 on 6 matching bases. This CDR3 contains 14 residues. Germline V gene lookup returns CDR1 SQVTM and CDR2 ANQGSEA. V was cut by 6 bases and J by 3 bases, with 14 bases left in between. The DNA for the CDR3 is TGCAGCGTCCAACGGACAGATTCTAATGAAAAACTGTTTTTT. It specifies CSVQRTDSNEKLFF.

The rearrangement joins TRBV4-2 to TRBJ2-3, with D possibly TRBD2 on 5 matching bases. The CDR3 runs 15 residues. Trimming cost V 0 bases and J 4 bases, with 11 bases left between them. Germline loops: CDR1 LGHNA, CDR2 YNFKEQ. CDR3 amino acids: CASSQERRAADTQYF. The CDR3 region has the DNA TGTGCCAGCAGCCAAGAAAGGCGGGCAGCAGATACGCAGTATTTT.

Worth noting for this clone: The junction shows a germline mismatch at one end, possibly a read error. The CDR3 sequence is CASSIGGNEQFF. The CDR3 bases are TGTGCCAGCAGCATAGGGGGTAATGAGCAGTTCTTC. The chain uses TRBV13 and TRBJ2-1, with D possibly being TRBD1 (6 bases). The CDR3 extends over 12 amino acids. The V gene's germline CDR1 is PRHDT and CDR2 FYEKMQ (reference sequence).

There are a few counts of this clone. This chain joins TRBV29-1 and TRBJ1-1, with D maybe TRBD1 (5 bases). V shed 6 bases and J shed 1 base, with 6 bases lying between them. Germline CDR1 is SQVTM and CDR2 is ANQGSEA. The CDR3 runs 11 residues. CDR3 in amino acids: CSVGTNTEAFF. DNA for the CDR3: TGCAGCGTGGGGACGAACACTGAAGCTTTCTTT.

This clone came up a few times. V is TRBV10-2 and J is TRBJ2-3, with D possibly matching TRBD2 (5 bases). CDR3 length equals 15 residues. In germline, CDR1 is WSHSY, CDR2 SAAADI. V lost 2 bases and J lost 8, with 17 bases in between. CDR3 sequence (DNA): TGCGCCAGCAGTGAGGGGAGAATAGCGTTGGGTACGCAGTATTTT. Translated: CASSEGRIALGTQYF.

The chain has TRBV15 and TRBJ2-1; D is unresolved. The length of the CDR3 is 12 residues. The V end was cut by 5 bases, the J end by 6 bases, with 8 bases between. Germline assignment: CDR1 LNHNV and CDR2 YYDKDF (reference sequence). DNA of the CDR3: TGTGCCACCAGCGGTGAGGCCAATGAGCAGTTCTTC. This encodes CATSGEANEQFF.

This clone was seen more than once but under ten times. The chain joins TRBV29-1 to TRBJ2-7, with D unresolved. V was clipped by 7 bases and J by 3 bases, with 10 bases between them. The CDR3 has 11 amino acids. The germline V gene has CDR1 SQVTM and CDR2 ANQGSEA. The CDR3 here is CSAWVGYEQYF. For the CDR3, the DNA is TGCAGCGCCTGGGTGGGCTACGAGCAGTACTTC.

The rearrangement links TRBV10-3 to TRBJ1-2; the D is unclear. The CDR3 spans 16 residues. Germline V gene sequence: CDR1 ENHRY, CDR2 SYGVKD. Trimming removed 0 bases from V and 5 bases from J, with 16 bases in between. CDR3 in DNA: TGTGCCATCAGTGAGTCGAAGCGGGGTGCCGGATATGGCTACACCTTC. Translated, it gives CAISESKRGAGYGYTF.

The chain has TRBV4-2 and TRBJ2-5; D gene uncertain. Looked up from germline, CDR1 is LGHNA and CDR2 is YNFKEQ. The CDR3 runs 14 residues. The V end lost 0 bases, the J end lost 5 bases, and 10 bases lay between the germline ends. CDR3 in DNA: TGTGCCAGCAGCCAAGATTCACTGTCGGAGACCCAGTACTTC. Its translation: CASSQDSLSETQYF.

The chain employs TRBV4-1 and TRBJ1-2; no definite D call. Germline CDR1 reads MGHRA; CDR2 reads YSYEKL. The ends were cut back, 1 base at V and 2 bases at J, with 8 bases in the middle. This CDR3 spans 14 amino acids. As DNA, the CDR3 is TGCGCCAGCAGCCAAGTAGGGTCAAACTATGGCTACACCTTC. Its protein product is CASSQVGSNYGYTF.

This clone was seen a few times. The V call is TRBV29-1, the J call TRBJ1-1; D remains unclear. The V end lost 7 bases, the J end lost 6 bases, and 12 bases lay between the germline ends. The germline gives CDR1 SQVTM, CDR2 ANQGSEA. The CDR3 is 11 amino acids. The CDR3 region has the DNA TGCAGCGCTCCCGAGGGCGCTGAAGCTTTCTTT. Translation: CSAPEGAEAFF.

The chain links TRBV7-9 to TRBJ1-2; the D gene is possibly TRBD1 (5 bases). The CDR3 has 12 residues. Trimming took off 8 bases at V and 5 bases at J, with 12 bases between the two ends. Germline CDR1 and CDR2: SEHNR and FQNEAQ (reference sequence). Here the CDR3 reads CASGHGGYGYTF. The CDR3 nucleotides are TGTGCCAGCGGACACGGTGGATATGGCTACACCTTC.

About this clone itself: The same CDR3 also results from other DNA sequences found in this sample. This sequence joins TRBV27 and TRBJ2-1; TRBD1 is a possible D gene (5 bases). This CDR3 contains 13 residues. V was cut by 5 bases and J by 6 bases, with 11 bases left in between. Germline values: CDR1 MNHEY, CDR2 SMNVEV (reference sequence). The CDR3 loop reads CASSLGGANEQFF. The CDR3 DNA reads as TGTGCCAGCAGTCTCGGTGGGGCCAATGAGCAGTTCTTC.

The chain carries TRBV29-1 and TRBJ2-2; D is ambiguous. CDR1 and CDR2 from the germline V gene are SQVTM and ANQGSEA. There are 16 residues in the CDR3. Trimming stripped 7 bases from V and 0 bases from J, with 18 bases between. The CDR3 loop is CSAMNQVLTNTGELFF. In nucleotides, the CDR3 is TGCAGCGCTATGAATCAGGTCCTGACGAACACCGGGGAGCTGTTTTTT.

This clone has a count of ten or more. The genes are TRBV6-5 and TRBJ1-2; TRBD1 is a possible D gene (5 bases). CDR3 length equals 12 residues. Germline-derived CDR1 and CDR2 are MNHEY and SVGAGI. V lost 2 bases and J lost 4, with 5 bases in between. CDR3: CASSYDSYGYTF. The CDR3 DNA reads as TGTGCCAGCAGTTACGACAGCTATGGCTACACCTTC.

This clone was recorded only once. The gene calls are TRBV5-6 and TRBJ2-7; tentatively, D is TRBD1 (5 bases). Germline V gene sequence: CDR1 SGHDT, CDR2 YYEEEE. There are 12 residues in the CDR3. Trimming removed 4 bases at V and 6 bases at J, with 11 bases between. In DNA, the CDR3 is TGTGCCAGCAGCCTAGGGGAAGGCGAGCAGTACTTC. This gives the protein CASSLGEGEQYF.

This clone was counted a few times. The chain couples TRBV29-1 to TRBJ1-2; 7 nucleotides match TRBD1. The germline CDR1 and CDR2 sequences are SQVTM and ANQGSEA. Trimming removed 7 bases from V and 3 bases from J; junction bases left unmatched: 8. The CDR3 runs 13 residues. The CDR3 nucleotides read TGCAGCGCCACAGGGGTGGGCGACTATGGCTACACCTTC. It translates to CSATGVGDYGYTF.